This record covers a single T cell receptor (beta chain). Assay used: immunoSEQ multiplex PCR; TCRdb lists only in-frame clones, some missing. The sample contains approximately 130,000 clones, roughly 96% of which appear only once. The record originates from a study of T cell changes during pregnancy in multiple sclerosis. The CDR3 has 15 residues. Germline CDR1 reads MDHEN; CDR2 reads SYDVKM. Between the trimmed V and J ends, which lost 5 bases and 0 bases, there was a span of 13 bases. V gene TRBV28 combines with J gene TRBJ1-1; the D gene is possibly TRBD1 (6 bases). The material was peripheral blood, obtained after pregnancy. This TCR came from a female donor with multiple sclerosis, enrolled in a pregnancy study. Here the CDR3 reads CASSLRGDMNTEAFF. CDR3 DNA sequence: TGTGCCAGCAGTCTCCGTGGGGACATGAACACTGAAGCTTTCTTT. Variable domain in full (rest from reference TRBV28 and TRBJ1-1): DVKVTQSSRYLVKRTGEKVFLECVQDMDHENMFWYRQDPGLGLRLIYFSYDVKMKEKGDIPEGYSVSREKKERFSLILESASTNQTSMYLCASSLRGDMNTEAFFGQGTRLTVV.